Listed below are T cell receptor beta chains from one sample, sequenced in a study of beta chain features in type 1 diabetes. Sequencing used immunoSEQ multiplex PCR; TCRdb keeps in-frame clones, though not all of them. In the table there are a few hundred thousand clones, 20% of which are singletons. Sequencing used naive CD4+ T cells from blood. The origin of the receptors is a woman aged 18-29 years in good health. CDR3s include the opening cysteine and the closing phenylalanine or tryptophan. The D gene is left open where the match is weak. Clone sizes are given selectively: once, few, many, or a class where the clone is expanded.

CDR3 DNA: TGTGCCAGCAGCGGCTTAGCGGGAGGAAGCCCAGATACGCAGTATTTT; CDR3 protein: CASSGLAGGSPDTQYF; V gene: TRBV9; J gene: TRBJ2-3; D gene: TRBD2; clone size: -
CDR3 DNA: TGTGCCAGCAGCAAGCTGGACAGTCTAGCTAACTATGGCTACACCTTC; CDR3 protein: CASSKLDSLANYGYTF; V gene: TRBV9; J gene: TRBJ1-2; D gene: -; clone size: -
CDR3 DNA: TGTGCCAGCAGCGCCCGGACTAGCCCCTTGAATGAGCAGTTCTTC; CDR3 protein: CASSARTSPLNEQFF; V gene: TRBV9; J gene: TRBJ2-1; D gene: TRBD2; clone size: -
CDR3 DNA: TGTGCCAGCAGCAAAGGACAGGGAGGGAATCAGCCCCAGCATTTT; CDR3 protein: CASSKGQGGNQPQHF; V gene: TRBV11-1; J gene: TRBJ1-5; D gene: TRBD1; clone size: -
CDR3 DNA: TGTGCCAGCAGCCAAGATGGGGGGATTGGAGCTTTCTTT; CDR3 protein: CASSQDGGIGAFF; V gene: TRBV4-2; J gene: TRBJ1-1; D gene: -; clone size: few
CDR3 DNA: TGTGCCTGGAGTCCCTTGACTAGCAATGAGCAGTTCTTC; CDR3 protein: CAWSPLTSNEQFF; V gene: TRBV30; J gene: TRBJ2-1; D gene: -; clone size: few
CDR3 DNA: TGTGCCAGCAGCGTAGAGGAAGGGGTTGGCTACACCTTC; CDR3 protein: CASSVEEGVGYTF; V gene: TRBV9; J gene: TRBJ1-2; D gene: -; clone size: few
CDR3 DNA: TGTGCCAGCAGCTTTCCGGGACTAAAGAACCAGACCCAGTACTTC; CDR3 protein: CASSFPGLKNQTQYF; V gene: TRBV7-8; J gene: TRBJ2-5; D gene: TRBD2; clone size: -
CDR3 DNA: TGTGCCTGGAGTGCCTCGGGCTATGGCTACACCTTC; CDR3 protein: CAWSASGYGYTF; V gene: TRBV30; J gene: TRBJ1-2; D gene: -; clone size: few
CDR3 DNA: TGCGCCAGCAGCCAAGCAGGCGAGGAGCAGTACTTC; CDR3 protein: CASSQAGEEQYF; V gene: TRBV4-1; J gene: TRBJ2-7; D gene: -; clone size: -
CDR3 DNA: TGTGCCTGGAGTCTCAGGATAGCTAACTATGGCTACACCTTC; CDR3 protein: CAWSLRIANYGYTF; V gene: TRBV30; J gene: TRBJ1-2; D gene: -; clone size: -
CDR3 DNA: TGTGCCTGGAGTGTGAGACAGGGGGATACTGAAGCTTTCTTT; CDR3 protein: CAWSVRQGDTEAFF; V gene: TRBV30; J gene: TRBJ1-1; D gene: TRBD1; clone size: few
CDR3 DNA: TGTGCCAGCTCACCAGGACAGTCTCCCTATGGCTACACCTTC; CDR3 protein: CASSPGQSPYGYTF; V gene: TRBV18; J gene: TRBJ1-2; D gene: -; clone size: -
CDR3 DNA: TGTGCCAGCCGTGGGGGACAGGGGGCAGTCGACTATGGCTACACCTTC; CDR3 protein: CASRGGQGAVDYGYTF; V gene: TRBV27; J gene: TRBJ1-2; D gene: TRBD1; clone size: -
CDR3 DNA: TGTGCCAGCAGTTTATCCGCGTGGCGACAGGGGAATACGCAGTATTTT; CDR3 protein: CASSLSAWRQGNTQYF; V gene: TRBV7-2; J gene: TRBJ2-3; D gene: TRBD1; clone size: -
CDR3 DNA: TGTGCCAGCAGCTTGAGACGGAGCTCCTACGAGCAGTACTTC; CDR3 protein: CASSLRRSSYEQYF; V gene: TRBV5-6; J gene: TRBJ2-7; D gene: -; clone size: few
CDR3 DNA: TGCAGCGTTGGAGGACTGATGAACACTGAAGCTTTCTTT; CDR3 protein: CSVGGLMNTEAFF; V gene: TRBV29-1; J gene: TRBJ1-1; D gene: -; clone size: -
CDR3 DNA: TGTGCCAGCAGCGTAGTTACAGGTTGGGCGAACACTGAAGCTTTCTTT; CDR3 protein: CASSVVTGWANTEAFF; V gene: TRBV9; J gene: TRBJ1-1; D gene: -; clone size: few
CDR3 DNA: TGTGCCAGCAGCGCCGGGACACCTCGAGGCTACACCTTC; CDR3 protein: CASSAGTPRGYTF; V gene: TRBV9; J gene: TRBJ1-2; D gene: -; clone size: few
CDR3 DNA: TGCGCCAGCAGCCAAGCAGGGGTGACTGAAGCTTTCTTT; CDR3 protein: CASSQAGVTEAFF; V gene: TRBV4-3; J gene: TRBJ1-1; D gene: -; clone size: few
CDR3 DNA: TGCGCCAGCAGCGCCGCTCTAGCGGAAGCCTACAATGAGCAGTTCTTC; CDR3 protein: CASSAALAEAYNEQFF; V gene: TRBV5-1; J gene: TRBJ2-1; D gene: TRBD2; clone size: few
CDR3 DNA: TGTGCCTGGAGTGTTGAGAAGGGCTACACCTTC; CDR3 protein: CAWSVEKGYTF; V gene: TRBV30; J gene: TRBJ1-2; D gene: -; clone size: -
CDR3 DNA: TGCGCCAGCAGCCCCCTGCGGAACGAGCAGTACTTC; CDR3 protein: CASSPLRNEQYF; V gene: TRBV4-1; J gene: TRBJ2-7; D gene: -; clone size: few
CDR3 DNA: TGTGCCAGCAGTGAACGGGGAGGGACTATCCGGTACAATGAGCAGTTCTTC; CDR3 protein: CASSERGGTIRYNEQFF; V gene: TRBV2; J gene: TRBJ2-1; D gene: TRBD2; clone size: -
CDR3 DNA: TGTGCCAGCCGGGACATCGGCCCAGATACGCAGTATTTT; CDR3 protein: CASRDIGPDTQYF; V gene: TRBV6-1; J gene: TRBJ2-3; D gene: -; clone size: few
CDR3 DNA: TGTGCCAGCAGCCGCAGGCAGTTCACAGATACGCAGTATTTT; CDR3 protein: CASSRRQFTDTQYF; V gene: TRBV11-2; J gene: TRBJ2-3; D gene: -; clone size: -
CDR3 DNA: TGTGCCAGCAGTGAGAGCTCCTATAATTCACCCCTCCACTTT; CDR3 protein: CASSESSYNSPLHF; V gene: TRBV6-1; J gene: TRBJ1-6; D gene: -; clone size: -
CDR3 DNA: TGTGCCAGCAGCGGCGACAGGAACACTGAAGCTTTCTTT; CDR3 protein: CASSGDRNTEAFF; V gene: TRBV5-4; J gene: TRBJ1-1; D gene: -; clone size: few
CDR3 DNA: TGTGCCAGCAGTGAAGTGGGCTACCCCTTTCAGCCCCAGCATTTT; CDR3 protein: CASSEVGYPFQPQHF; V gene: TRBV2; J gene: TRBJ1-5; D gene: -; clone size: once
CDR3 DNA: TGTGCCAGCAGCGACGGGTGGTCTGGGGCCAACGTCCTGACTTTC; CDR3 protein: CASSDGWSGANVLTF; V gene: TRBV7-8; J gene: TRBJ2-6; D gene: -; clone size: -
CDR3 DNA: TGTGCCAGCAGCGGACAGGGGAGTACTGAAGCTTTCTTT; CDR3 protein: CASSGQGSTEAFF; V gene: TRBV25-1; J gene: TRBJ1-1; D gene: TRBD1; clone size: few
CDR3 DNA: TGTGCCAGCTCACCGCCCGCGGGAAGCAATCAGCCCCAGCATTTT; CDR3 protein: CASSPPAGSNQPQHF; V gene: TRBV18; J gene: TRBJ1-5; D gene: -; clone size: -
CDR3 DNA: TGTGCCTGGAGTATCGGACCAGGGGCTTTCTTT; CDR3 protein: CAWSIGPGAFF; V gene: TRBV30; J gene: TRBJ1-1; D gene: -; clone size: -
CDR3 DNA: TGTGCCAGCAGCGTAGGCCCAGGGGGTGGTGAAGCTTTCTTT; CDR3 protein: CASSVGPGGGEAFF; V gene: TRBV9; J gene: TRBJ1-1; D gene: TRBD1; clone size: -
CDR3 DNA: TGTGCCAGCAGTGAGGACGGGCGGGCGAGCTCCTACAATGAGCAGTTCTTC; CDR3 protein: CASSEDGRASSYNEQFF; V gene: TRBV2; J gene: TRBJ2-1; D gene: -; clone size: -
CDR3 DNA: TGTGCCAGCAGTGCGACAGGGAATCAGCCCCAGCATTTT; CDR3 protein: CASSATGNQPQHF; V gene: TRBV6-6; J gene: TRBJ1-5; D gene: TRBD1; clone size: -
CDR3 DNA: TGTGCCAGCAGTGCTGGGGGCGCGAGCTATGGCTACACCTTC; CDR3 protein: CASSAGGASYGYTF; V gene: TRBV25-1; J gene: TRBJ1-2; D gene: -; clone size: few
CDR3 DNA: TGTGCCTGGACCTCCCCGGGACAGGGTACTGAAAAACTGTTTTTT; CDR3 protein: CAWTSPGQGTEKLFF; V gene: TRBV30; J gene: TRBJ1-4; D gene: TRBD1; clone size: -
CDR3 DNA: TGCGCCAGCAGCCAGCCGTGGAGGGCTGTTGGCGAGCAGTACTTC; CDR3 protein: CASSQPWRAVGEQYF; V gene: TRBV4-1; J gene: TRBJ2-7; D gene: -; clone size: few
CDR3 DNA: TGTGCCAGCTCACCTATGCAGAGCACAGATACGCAGTATTTT; CDR3 protein: CASSPMQSTDTQYF; V gene: TRBV18; J gene: TRBJ2-3; D gene: -; clone size: few
CDR3 DNA: TGCGCCAGCAGCCAAAGGGACAGGGGGCGGCAAGAGACCCAGTACTTC; CDR3 protein: CASSQRDRGRQETQYF; V gene: TRBV4-1; J gene: TRBJ2-5; D gene: TRBD1; clone size: few
CDR3 DNA: TGTGCCAGCAGCCAAGTAGGACACCCGCAAGCGGGAGATACGCAGTATTTT; CDR3 protein: CASSQVGHPQAGDTQYF; V gene: TRBV4-2; J gene: TRBJ2-3; D gene: -; clone size: few
CDR3 DNA: TGTGCCAGCTCACCCGTCCGGGACACGCCTTATTCCACCTTC; CDR3 protein: CASSPVRDTPYSTF; V gene: TRBV18; J gene: TRBJ1-2; D gene: -; clone size: few
CDR3 DNA: TGTGCCAGCAGGGTCACTAGCGGGACAAGCACAGATACGCAGTATTTT; CDR3 protein: CASRVTSGTSTDTQYF; V gene: TRBV27; J gene: TRBJ2-3; D gene: TRBD2; clone size: -
CDR3 DNA: TGTGCCAGCAGTTGGAGGGGGCTCGGCTATGGCTACACCTTC; CDR3 protein: CASSWRGLGYGYTF; V gene: TRBV2; J gene: TRBJ1-2; D gene: TRBD1; clone size: few
CDR3 DNA: TGTGCCAGCTCTCGTAACAGGGGGCGGGGCACTGAAGCTTTCTTT; CDR3 protein: CASSRNRGRGTEAFF; V gene: TRBV18; J gene: TRBJ1-1; D gene: TRBD1; clone size: few
CDR3 DNA: TGTGCCAGCGTGCTCAGACAGGGGGCCCACGAGCAGTACTTC; CDR3 protein: CASVLRQGAHEQYF; V gene: TRBV6-6; J gene: TRBJ2-7; D gene: TRBD1; clone size: few
CDR3 DNA: TGCGCCAGCAGCTTGGAGGCTAGCGGGAGCTCCTACAATGAGCAGTTCTTC; CDR3 protein: CASSLEASGSSYNEQFF; V gene: TRBV5-1; J gene: TRBJ2-1; D gene: TRBD2; clone size: -
CDR3 DNA: TGCGCCAGCAGCTTGGGCCAGGGGGGCTACGAGCAGTACTTC; CDR3 protein: CASSLGQGGYEQYF; V gene: TRBV5-1; J gene: TRBJ2-7; D gene: -; clone size: few
CDR3 DNA: TGCGCCAGCAGCTCGCTAGCGGGAATAGCAGATACGCAGTATTTT; CDR3 protein: CASSSLAGIADTQYF; V gene: TRBV5-1; J gene: TRBJ2-3; D gene: TRBD2; clone size: -
CDR3 DNA: TGTGCCAGCTCAAGGGGTCAGCCCCAGCATTTT; CDR3 protein: CASSRGQPQHF; V gene: TRBV7-2; J gene: TRBJ1-5; D gene: -; clone size: few